The clone carrying this T cell receptor (beta chain) has just a few counts. Its matching antigen is unknown. CDR1 and CDR2 from the germline V gene are SGHTA and FQGNSA. Unmatched junction bases numbered 8, after V lost 3 bases and J lost 3 bases. There are 17 residues in the CDR3. TCRB transcripts that were expressed got sequenced, as all of the isolated RNA had been reverse transcribed. TCRdb's table, derived via immunoSEQ multiplex PCR, lists solely in-frame clones and lacks some. The table lists 130,000 to 150,000 clones, under 60% of them singletons. The data were taken from a study of beta chain features in type 1 diabetes. The overall study: Patients and healthy donors were similar in age, gender and cell yields. Study-level points and caveats: Type 1 diabetes patients had VDJ junctions that carried fewer insertions and more deletions.

The sequencing sample was made of Tregs from blood. This receptor was identified in a man in his late teens or twenties in good health. The chain recombines TRBV7-2 with TRBJ2-6, with 7 bases matching TRBD2. The CDR3 sequence: CASSFQRGSGGANVLTF. CDR3 nucleotides: TGTGCCAGCAGCTTCCAGCGGGGCTCGGGTGGGGCCAACGTCCTGACTTTC.